This T cell receptor (delta chain) originates from a study of gamma-delta T cells after stem cell transplantation. TCRdb re-called clones from the RT-PCR reads using CATT. The table shows nearly 8,000 delta-chain clones, with about 15% occurring only once. Comment on this clone: A read error may account for a junction end that differs from germline.

The V gene's germline CDR1 is TSWWSYY and CDR2 QGS. There are 18 residues in the CDR3. The V gene is TRDV1, the J gene TRDJ1; 9 positions agree with TRDD3. This TCR was sampled from a human donor. It is not recorded whose cells these are; they may come from a transplant donor. Sequencing input: gamma-delta T cells. The DNA of the CDR3 is TGTGCTCTTGGGGATCCTATTCCCGTACTGGGGGAAACCGATAAGCTCATCTTT. Encoded protein: CALGDPIPVLGETDKLIF.